One and the same sample provided the 16 T cell receptor beta chains below, sequenced in a study of neurological immune-mediated disorders. A single record per CDR3 protein comes from TCRdb applying MiXCR to the 5' RACE reads. The sample carries 45,000 to 60,000 distinct CDR3 sequences, roughly 12% recorded once. The time point denotes: longitudinal time-point 3. The sample taken for sequencing was PBMCs. Every receptor here comes from a male donor with HTLV-1-associated myelopathy (HAM/TSP).

This clonotype came up many times. The chain carries TRBV28 and TRBJ1-4; unclear D gene. Trimming left V 2 bases short and J 5 bases short, with 3 bases between. The V gene's germline CDR1 is MDHEN and CDR2 SYDVKM. This CDR3 is 12 amino acids long. CDR3: CASSLQNEKLFF. The CDR3 region has the DNA TGTGCCAGCAGTTTACAAAATGAAAAACTGTTTTTT.

Of note for this clonotype: One end of the junction does not line up with germline, which may come from a read error. The J gene is TRBJ2-7, the V gene TRBV28; the D is unclear. CDR1 is MDHEN, CDR2 SYDVKM, per germline. This CDR3 spans 15 amino acids. The chain's CDR3 is CAISHQSLGVYEQYF. In DNA, the CDR3 is TGTGCCATCAGTCATCAGTCACTTGGGGTCTACGAGCAGTACTTC. The variable domain in full, completed from reference TRBV28 and TRBJ2-7, reads DVKVTQSSRYLVKRTGEKVFLECVQDMDHENMFWYRQDPGLGLRLIYFSYDVKMKEKGDIPEGYSVSREKKERFSLILESASTNQTSMYLCAISHQSLGVYEQYFGPGTRLTVT.

This clonotype was seen at least ten times. The chain couples TRBV4-3 to TRBJ1-1; no firm D call. The CDR3 has 13 amino acids. Germline assignment: CDR1 LGHNA and CDR2 YSLEER. Trimming took 2 bases from V and 4 from J, leaving 8 bases between them. This CDR3 reads CASSQRAGTEAFF. The DNA for the CDR3 is TGCGCCAGCAGCCAACGAGCCGGCACTGAAGCTTTCTTT.

The table lists this clonotype with many counts. The V call is TRBV6-2 or TRBV6-3, the J call TRBJ2-7; 8 nucleotides line up with TRBD2. Germline V gene lookup returns CDR1 MNHEY and CDR2 SVGEGT. This CDR3 spans 15 amino acids. Trimming took 6 bases from V and 1 from J; bases not matched to a gene: 8. The CDR3 loop is CASRPSERGSYEQYF. Written as DNA, the CDR3 is TGTGCCAGCAGGCCCTCGGAGCGGGGGTCCTACGAGCAGTACTTC.

This clonotype appeared many times. The V gene is TRBV5-1, the J gene TRBJ1-2; D remains unclear. Germline loops: CDR1 SGHRS, CDR2 YFSETQ. The CDR3 is made up of 16 amino acids. The germline V and J ends were trimmed by 4 bases and 3 bases, with 19 bases remaining between them. Here the CDR3 DNA reads TGCGCCAGCAGCCCGAGGCCGGACGGGTCGGACTATGGCTACACCTTC. Translating gives CASSPRPDGSDYGYTF.

In this sample, this clonotype turned up many times. The chain uses TRBV5-1 and TRBJ2-7, with D tentatively TRBD2 (5 bases). Trimming pared 4 bases from V and 5 bases from J, leaving 13 bases between. This CDR3 is 13 amino acids long. CDR1 and CDR2 from the germline V gene are SGHRS and YFSETQ. The CDR3 protein is CASSPGSGDEQYF. CDR3 bases: TGCGCCAGCAGCCCGGGGTCGGGCGACGAGCAGTACTTC.

This clonotype appeared many times. This rearrangement joins TRBV20-1 to TRBJ2-7; D perhaps matches TRBD1 (6 bases). Germline V CDR1 and CDR2: DFQATT, SNEGSKA (reference sequence). The CDR3 is made up of 12 amino acids. Between the trimmed V and J ends, which lost 5 bases and 4 bases, there was a span of 12 bases. Here the CDR3 reads CSAHRQDYEQYF. CDR3 sequence (DNA): TGCAGTGCTCATAGACAGGATTACGAGCAGTACTTC.

This clonotype came up many times. The rearrangement joins TRBV5-1 to TRBJ2-2; 7 nucleotides agree with TRBD1. V lost 5 bases to trimming and J lost 0 bases; unmatched junction nucleotides: 7. CDR3 length: 16 residues. Germline loops: CDR1 SGHRS, CDR2 YFSETQ. The CDR3 sequence is CASRQRQGANTGELFF. The DNA of the CDR3 is TGCGCCAGCAGACAGCGACAGGGTGCGAACACCGGGGAGCTGTTTTTT.

There are many counts of this clonotype. V and J are TRBV7-2 and TRBJ2-1; 12 positions agree with TRBD2. Germline assignment: CDR1 SGHTA and CDR2 FQGNSA. The CDR3 extends over 18 amino acids. J lost 6 bases, V lost 1 base, and 10 bases had no gene match. CDR3 loop: CASSLDPELAGGLNEQFF. The CDR3 DNA reads TGTGCCAGCAGCTTAGACCCAGAACTAGCGGGGGGCCTCAATGAGCAGTTCTTC.

This clonotype was observed at least ten times. The chain employs TRBV6-2 or TRBV6-3 and TRBJ2-5; D not certain. From germline, CDR1 is MNHEY and CDR2 SVGEGT. Trimming removed 3 bases at V and 5 bases at J, with 10 bases between. The CDR3 totals 13 residues. The CDR3 protein is CASSYRPWETQYF. CDR3 nucleotides: TGTGCCAGCAGTTATCGCCCGTGGGAGACCCAGTACTTC.

This clonotype was observed a handful of times. This chain uses TRBV6-2 or TRBV6-3 with TRBJ1-1; 7 positions agree with TRBD1. The CDR3 is made up of 14 amino acids. Germline V gene lookup returns CDR1 MNHEY and CDR2 SVGEGT. Unmatched junction bases numbered 6, after V lost 6 bases and J lost 2 bases. CDR3 DNA sequence: TGTGCCAGCAGAGGACAGGTTTTTAACACTGAAGCTTTCTTT. Its translation is CASRGQVFNTEAFF.

This clonotype was seen many times. The J gene is TRBJ2-5, the V gene TRBV27; 8 positions match TRBD2. V lost 4 bases to trimming and J lost 12 bases; unmatched junction nucleotides: 22. The CDR3 is 17 residues long. From germline, CDR1 is MNHEY and CDR2 SMNVEV (reference sequence). DNA for the CDR3: TGTGCCAGCAGTTCCCCGGGGGGGGCGGGGGGCCCGGGCCTCGAGTACTTC. This sequence encodes CASSSPGGAGGPGLEYF.

This clonotype was found many times. This chain links TRBV7-2 with TRBJ2-5; the match to TRBD1 covers 8 bases. This CDR3 comprises 15 residues. After removal of 2 bases from V and 7 bases from J, the junction contained 9 bases not matched to a gene. Germline V lookup: CDR1 SGHTA, CDR2 FQGNSA. CDR3 DNA: TGTGCCAGCAGCTTAATCAGGGGGCAGGGAGGGACCCAGTACTTC. Amino acid sequence: CASSLIRGQGGTQYF.

This clonotype was seen repeatedly, ten times or more. The rearrangement links TRBV6-2 or TRBV6-3 to TRBJ2-7, with D perhaps matching TRBD2 (6 bases). V was cut by 6 bases and J by 2 bases, with 14 bases left in between. This CDR3 spans 14 amino acids. Germline CDR1 is MNHEY and CDR2 is SVGEGT. This CDR3 reads CASSRGGSAYEQYF. CDR3 coding DNA: TGTGCCAGCAGCCGTGGGGGGTCGGCCTACGAGCAGTACTTC.

With respect to this clonotype: Mismatch with germline at one junction end may stem from a read error. The V gene is TRBV3-1, the J gene TRBJ2-2, with D tentatively TRBD1 (6 bases). The CDR3 is 14 residues long. Germline-derived CDR1 and CDR2 are LGHDT and YNNKEL (reference sequence). The CDR3 sequence is CTSSWDTNTVELFF. The CDR3 DNA follows: TGTACCAGCAGCTGGGACACCAACACCGTGGAGCTGTTTTTT.

The table lists this clonotype with many counts. V gene TRBV29-1 combines with J gene TRBJ2-3; 9 bases line up with TRBD1. The trim removed 7 bases at V and 4 bases at J, leaving 9 bases unmatched. CDR3 length: 14 amino acids. CDR1 and CDR2 from the germline V gene are SQVTM and ANQGSEA. The CDR3 sequence: CSEKDRGRADTQYF. In nucleotides, the CDR3 is TGCAGCGAAAAGGACAGGGGTCGCGCAGATACGCAGTATTTT.